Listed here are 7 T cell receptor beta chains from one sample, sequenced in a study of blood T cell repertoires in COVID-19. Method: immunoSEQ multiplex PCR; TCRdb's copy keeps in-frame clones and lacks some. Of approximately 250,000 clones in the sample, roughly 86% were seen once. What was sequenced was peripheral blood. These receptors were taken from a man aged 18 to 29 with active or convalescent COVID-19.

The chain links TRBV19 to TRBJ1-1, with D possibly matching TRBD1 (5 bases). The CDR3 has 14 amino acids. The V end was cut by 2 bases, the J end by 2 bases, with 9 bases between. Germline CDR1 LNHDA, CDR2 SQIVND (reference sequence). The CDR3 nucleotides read TGTGCCAGTAGTATACGGGGGTCTAACACTGAAGCTTTCTTT. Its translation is CASSIRGSNTEAFF.

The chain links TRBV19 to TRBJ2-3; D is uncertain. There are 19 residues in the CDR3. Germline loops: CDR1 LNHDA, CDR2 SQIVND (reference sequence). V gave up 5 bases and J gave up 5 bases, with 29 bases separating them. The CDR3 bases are TGTGCCAGTAGTCCTACACTCCCTCGTAGGAGCTCCTCCCGAGATACGCAGTATTTT. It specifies CASSPTLPRRSSSRDTQYF.

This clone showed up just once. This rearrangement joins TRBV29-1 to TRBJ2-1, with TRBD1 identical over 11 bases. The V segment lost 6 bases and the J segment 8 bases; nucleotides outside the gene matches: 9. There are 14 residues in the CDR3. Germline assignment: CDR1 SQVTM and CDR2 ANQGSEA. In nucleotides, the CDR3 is TGCAGCGTCCGACGGGACAGGGGGGATCATGAGCAGTTCTTC. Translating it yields CSVRRDRGDHEQFF.

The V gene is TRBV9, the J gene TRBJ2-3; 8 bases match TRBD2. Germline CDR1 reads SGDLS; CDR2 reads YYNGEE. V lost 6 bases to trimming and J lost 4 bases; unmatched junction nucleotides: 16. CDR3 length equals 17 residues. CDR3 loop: CASTAVRGGRHADTQYF. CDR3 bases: TGTGCCAGCACCGCTGTTCGGGGGGGCCGTCACGCAGATACGCAGTATTTT.

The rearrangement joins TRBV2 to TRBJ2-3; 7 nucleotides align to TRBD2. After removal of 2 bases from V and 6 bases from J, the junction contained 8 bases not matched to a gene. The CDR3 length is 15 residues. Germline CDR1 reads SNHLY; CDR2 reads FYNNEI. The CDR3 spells CASSERQGGLDTQYF. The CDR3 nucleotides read TGTGCCAGCAGTGAACGGCAGGGAGGGCTGGATACGCAGTATTTT.

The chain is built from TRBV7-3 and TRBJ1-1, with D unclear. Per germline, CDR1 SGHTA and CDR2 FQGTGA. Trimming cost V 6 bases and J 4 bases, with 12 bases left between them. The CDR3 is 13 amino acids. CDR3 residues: CASSTGFPTEAFF. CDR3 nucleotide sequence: TGTGCCAGCAGTACGGGTTTCCCCACTGAAGCTTTCTTT. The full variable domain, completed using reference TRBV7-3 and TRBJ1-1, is GAGVSQTPSNKVTEKGKYVELRCDPISGHTALYWYRQSLGQGPEFLIYFQGTGAADDSGLPNDRFFAVRPEGSVSTLKIQRTERGDSAVYLCASSTGFPTEAFFGQGTRLTVV.

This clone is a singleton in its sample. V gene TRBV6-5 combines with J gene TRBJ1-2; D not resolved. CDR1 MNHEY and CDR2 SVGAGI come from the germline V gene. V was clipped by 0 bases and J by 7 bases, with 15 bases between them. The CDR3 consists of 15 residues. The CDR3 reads CASSYSKAGSRGYTF. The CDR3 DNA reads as TGTGCCAGCAGTTACTCGAAAGCAGGAAGTCGTGGCTACACCTTC.